These 10 T cell receptor beta chains were sequenced from one sample in a study of human T cells and chemical hapten exposure. Time point: pre-sensitization, week 0. Treatment specified: therapeutic diphenylcyclopropenone sensitization with weekly scalp DPC. A single record per CDR3 protein comes from TCRdb applying MiXCR to the RACE reads. The sample carries around 300,000 distinct CDR3 sequences, approximately 7.5% recorded once. Sequenced here: whole blood, sampled in connection with sensitization to the hapten diphenylcyclopropenone (DPC). The source of these receptors is a man younger than 35 with alopecia areata. Some clones in this sample may be carry-over from other donors' samples.

This clonotype was observed a few times. J is TRBJ1-6 and V is TRBV5-1; unclear D gene. CDR3 length: 15 amino acids. V lost 0 bases to trimming and J lost 7 bases, with 11 bases between them. The germline CDR1 and CDR2 sequences are SGHRS and YFSETQ. CDR3 sequence: CASSLGVTGNSPLHF. In nucleotides, the CDR3 is TGCGCCAGCAGCTTGGGAGTAACCGGCAATTCACCCCTCCACTTT. The full variable domain, with the rest looked up from reference TRBV5-1 and TRBJ1-6, is KAGVTQTPRYLIKTRGQQVTLSCSPISGHRSVSWYQQTPGQGLQFLFEYFSETQRNKGNFPGRFSGRQFSNSRSEMNVSTLELGDSALYLCASSLGVTGNSPLHFGNGTRLTVT.

The table lists this clonotype with a count of one. Given a much more abundant clone one base away, this may be a read error. The rearrangement uses TRBV29-1 and TRBJ1-1; D remains unclear. The CDR3 has 12 amino acids. Germline V lookup: CDR1 SQVTM, CDR2 ANQGSEA. V was shortened by 7 bases and J by 3 bases, with 12 bases between the two germline ends. CDR3 loop: CSAGTGYTEAFF. As DNA, the CDR3 is TGCAGCGCTGGAACGGGTTACACTGAAGCTTTCTTT.

This clonotype has at least ten counts. The chain couples TRBV29-1 to TRBJ2-1; TRBD1 or TRBD2 may be the D gene (6 bases each). Trimming left V 7 bases short and J 4 bases short, with 11 bases between. The CDR3 has 12 amino acids. Per germline, CDR1 SQVTM and CDR2 ANQGSEA. DNA of the CDR3: TGCAGCGGAAGGGGGGTTTACAATGAGCAGTTCTTC. It yields the protein CSGRGVYNEQFF.

There are a few counts of this clonotype. The genes are TRBV5-1 and TRBJ2-6, with 8 bases aligning to TRBD1. V was clipped by 7 bases and J by 3 bases; unmatched bases: 15. In germline, CDR1 is SGHRS, CDR2 YFSETQ. The CDR3 totals 18 residues. As DNA, the CDR3 is TGCGCCAGCGACTGGACAGGGACGTTGATGAGTGGGGCCAACGTCCTGACTTTC. This sequence encodes CASDWTGTLMSGANVLTF.

The chain links TRBV6-6 to TRBJ1-5; the D is unclear. Trimming left V 0 bases short and J 13 bases short, with 16 bases between. This CDR3 has 14 amino acids. From germline, CDR1 is MNHNY and CDR2 SVGAGI (reference sequence). CDR3 protein: CASSYSGVSRLQHF. CDR3 sequence (DNA): TGTGCCAGCAGTTACTCGGGCGTGTCGAGATTGCAGCATTTT.

In its sample, this clonotype was seen many times. The rearrangement joins TRBV12-3 or TRBV12-4 to TRBJ1-1, with a weak D call TRBD1 (6 bases). Trimming pared 4 bases from V and 0 bases from J, leaving 12 bases between. The CDR3 is 15 amino acids. The CDR3 DNA reads TGTGCCAGCAGTTACGGGGGCCTTATGAACACTGAAGCTTTCTTT. As protein: CASSYGGLMNTEAFF.

This clonotype showed up just a few times. The V call is TRBV2, the J call TRBJ2-1, with D hard to call. CDR1 and CDR2 (germline): SNHLY, FYNNEI. The CDR3 is made up of 14 amino acids. V lost 3 bases and J 0 bases, leaving 6 bases between the germline ends. The CDR3 region has the DNA TGTGCCAGCAGTGATCCGAGCTCCTACAATGAGCAGTTCTTC. The encoded protein is CASSDPSSYNEQFF.

The chain links TRBV12-3 or TRBV12-4 to TRBJ2-6; D gene uncertain. The CDR3 covers 17 residues. Trimming left V 2 bases short and J 0 bases short, with 11 bases between. For the CDR3, the DNA is TGTGCCAGCAGTTTAAAACTGGTATACTCTGGGGCCAACGTCCTGACTTTC. Its translation is CASSLKLVYSGANVLTF.

The chain employs TRBV7-2 and TRBJ2-5, with TRBD2 matching 9 bases. V lost 6 bases and J lost 6; bases outside the gene matches: 8. Germline V lookup: CDR1 SGHTA, CDR2 FQGNSA. The CDR3 length is 14 residues. The CDR3: CASSYGGGAQTQYF. In DNA, the CDR3 is TGTGCCAGCAGTTATGGCGGGGGGGCGCAGACCCAGTACTTC.

J is TRBJ2-7 and V is TRBV4-3; 8 bases agree with TRBD1. The trim removed 4 bases at V and 2 bases at J, leaving 7 bases unmatched. Per germline, CDR1 LGHNA and CDR2 YSLEER. This CDR3 has 15 residues. CDR3 residues: CASSLKLRGPYEQYF. CDR3 nucleotides: TGCGCCAGCAGCCTGAAGCTCAGGGGGCCCTACGAGCAGTACTTC.